This T cell receptor (beta chain) was recorded in a study of response to subunit inactivated influenza vaccine. Study outcomes and limitations: With each seasonal influenza vaccination, the authors suggested, few new T cells are recruited.

This clonotype was detected a few times. The antigen remains unidentified. Germline V gene sequence: CDR1 SQVTM, CDR2 ANQGSEA. The V gene lost 6 bases and the J gene lost 1 base, with 15 bases spanning the gap. The CDR3 sequence is 14 residues long. TCRdb re-derived calls from the RT-PCR reads in MiXCR, one entry per CDR3 protein. The table has hundreds of thousands of distinct CDR3 sequences, around 20% seen once. The sequence was collected from a man aged 50 or older who received an inactivated influenza vaccine. The sequencing here drew on PBMCs from blood, taken 4 to 6 days after vaccination. This chain connects TRBV29-1 to TRBJ1-1; D remains ambiguous. CDR3 DNA sequence: TGCAGCGTCGAACCGGCAAACTCGAACACTGAAGCTTTCTTT. Its protein is CSVEPANSNTEAFF. Supplemented by reference TRBV29-1 and TRBJ1-1, the full variable domain reads SAVISQKPSRDICQRGTSLTIQCQVDSQVTMMFWYRQQPGQSLTLIATANQGSEATYESGFVIDKFPISRPNLTFSTLTVSNMSPEDSSIYLCSVEPANSNTEAFFGQGTRLTVV.